This TCR beta chain was recovered during a study of control samples from healthy donors and cancer patients. V gave up 1 base and J gave up 0 bases, with 16 bases separating them. Germline loops: CDR1 LGHDT, CDR2 YNNKEL (reference sequence). The CDR3 totals 18 residues. Using immunoSEQ multiplex PCR, the repertoire was profiled, and TCRdb retains in-frame clones only, with some absent. The sample consists of about 160,000 clones, roughly 94% of them appearing once. The rearrangement uses TRBV3-1 (or the pseudogene TRBV3-2) and TRBJ1-3; D gene ambiguous. The receptor comes from a woman in her forties in good health. The sequenced material came from blood. CDR3 sequence (DNA): TGTGCCAGCAGCCAAGCACTATTTCTCCGGAACTCTGGAAACACCATATATTTT. Its translation is CASSQALFLRNSGNTIYF.